Each of the 21 T cell receptor beta chains below was sequenced from the same sample in a study of T-cell memory formation after mild COVID-19. TCRdb ran MiXCR on the 5' RACE reads and lists one entry per CDR3 protein. The sample has around 60,000 distinct CDR3 sequences; 8% to 10% are singletons. What was sequenced was PBMCs or a T cell subset sorted from them (not recorded which). These receptors all stem from a man aged 18-30 years who had mild COVID-19 (a few samples of this study predate the infection). Cell type and time point are not known.

The CDR3 here is CASSQVLTATEAFF. The CDR3 nucleotides are TGCGCCAGCAGCCAAGTCTTAACGGCCACTGAAGCTTTCTTT. The chain uses TRBV4-3 and TRBJ1-1, with D unresolved. The germline V gene encodes CDR1 LGHNA and CDR2 YSLEER. This CDR3 is 14 amino acids long. Trimming removed 1 base from V and 4 bases from J, with 10 bases in between.

The chain carries TRBV28 and TRBJ1-1; 12 nucleotides line up with TRBD1. Germline assignment: CDR1 MDHEN and CDR2 SYDVKM. With V trimmed by 3 bases and J by 7 bases, 3 bases remained unmatched. The CDR3 spans 14 residues. CDR3 amino acids: CASSFRDRGREAFF. CDR3 coding DNA: TGTGCCAGCAGTTTTCGGGACAGGGGGCGTGAAGCTTTCTTT.

The chain combines TRBV5-8 with TRBJ2-7, with a tentative D call TRBD2 (5 bases). The germline V and J ends were trimmed by 0 bases and 1 base, with 14 bases remaining between them. The CDR3 sequence is 16 residues long. Per germline, CDR1 SGHTS and CDR2 YDEGEE. CDR3 sequence (DNA): TGTGCCAGCAGCTTGGCGGGGAATACAAAATCCTACGAGCAGTACGTC. This encodes CASSLAGNTKSYEQYV.

The chain carries TRBV28 and TRBJ1-2; weak D call: TRBD1 (5 bases). This CDR3 is 11 amino acids long. CDR1 is MDHEN, CDR2 SYDVKM, per germline. V gave up 6 bases and J gave up 7 bases, with 9 bases separating them. CDR3 loop: CASSQGSGYTF. The CDR3, as DNA: TGTGCCAGCAGCCAGGGAAGTGGCTACACCTTC.

This clonotype has only a few counts. The rearrangement links TRBV6-5 to TRBJ1-1; a possible D gene is TRBD1 (6 bases). V gave up 4 bases and J gave up 5 bases, with 17 bases separating them. There are 15 residues in the CDR3. The V gene's germline CDR1 is MNHEY and CDR2 SVGAGI. The CDR3 loop is CASSLIGGARTEAFF. CDR3 sequence (DNA): TGTGCCAGCAGTTTGATAGGGGGGGCGCGAACTGAAGCTTTCTTT.

This clonotype showed up just a few times. The chain combines TRBV20-1 with TRBJ1-2, with D tentatively TRBD1 (5 bases). Per the germline V gene, CDR1 is DFQATT and CDR2 is SNEGSKA (reference sequence). The V gene lost 6 bases and the J gene lost 0 bases, with 20 bases spanning the gap. The CDR3 loop spans 16 amino acids. The CDR3 bases are TGCAGTGCCCCTCTGGTGGGGGGATTAGCTAACTATGGCTACACCTTC. Translated, it gives CSAPLVGGLANYGYTF.

The V gene is TRBV3-1, the J gene TRBJ1-6; a possible D gene is TRBD1 (5 bases). With 3 bases removed from V and 5 bases from J, the gap between germline ends came to 14 bases. The CDR3 sequence is 16 residues long. Per germline, CDR1 LGHDT and CDR2 YNNKEL (reference sequence). The chain's CDR3 is CASSHGWGRNNSPLHF. The CDR3 nucleotides read TGTGCCAGCAGCCATGGCTGGGGCAGAAATAATTCACCCCTCCACTTT.

J is TRBJ1-1 and V is TRBV5-5; a possible D gene is TRBD1 (6 bases). CDR3 length: 13 residues. Germline V gene data show CDR1 as SGHKS and CDR2 as YYEKEE (reference sequence). V lost 7 bases to trimming and J lost 5 bases, with 15 bases between them. CDR3 protein: CASGTMYGTEAFF. For the CDR3, the DNA is TGTGCCAGCGGGACAATGTATGGGACTGAAGCTTTCTTT.

This clonotype was observed a handful of times. The chain employs TRBV18 and TRBJ1-5; 8 nucleotides line up with TRBD1. J lost 5 bases, V lost 5 bases, and 8 bases had no gene match. The CDR3 runs 15 residues. CDR1 is KGHSH, CDR2 LQKENI, per germline. CDR3 DNA sequence: TGTGCCAGCTCATCGACAGGGGCGGGGGATCAGCCCCAGCATTTT. The encoded protein is CASSSTGAGDQPQHF.

The chain combines TRBV7-8 with TRBJ2-2; D not resolved. Trimming stripped 2 bases from V and 9 bases from J, with 4 bases between. Per germline, CDR1 SGHVS and CDR2 FQNEAQ. This CDR3 contains 11 residues. CDR3 sequence reads: CASSLLRELFF. CDR3 nucleotides: TGTGCCAGCAGCTTACTCCGGGAGCTGTTTTTT. The variable domain in full, completed from reference TRBV7-8 and TRBJ2-2, reads GAGVSQSPRYKVAKRGQDVALRCDPISGHVSLFWYQQALGQGPEFLTYFQNEAQLDKSGLPSDRFFAERPEGSVSTLKIQRTQQEDSAVYLCASSLLRELFFGEGSRLTVL.

CDR3 region: CASSLLFSGGAWVHNEQFF. DNA of the CDR3: TGTGCCAGCAGTTTATTGTTCAGCGGGGGGGCCTGGGTCCACAATGAGCAGTTCTTC. The J gene is TRBJ2-1, the V gene TRBV28; the match to TRBD2 covers 10 bases. The trim removed 1 base at V and 5 bases at J, leaving 14 bases unmatched. The CDR3 sequence is 19 residues long. Germline V CDR1 and CDR2: MDHEN, SYDVKM.

This clonotype turned up a few times. This chain joins TRBV18 and TRBJ1-3; TRBD1 is a possible D gene (5 bases). The CDR3 length is 17 residues. Germline lookup yields CDR1 KGHSH and CDR2 LQKENI. The V end was cut by 3 bases, the J end by 0 bases, with 15 bases between. The CDR3 is CASSPRTHLSSGNTIYF. The DNA for the CDR3 is TGTGCCAGCTCACCGCGGACACACCTAAGCTCTGGAAACACCATATATTTT.

This clonotype was picked up many times. The chain employs TRBV4-1 and TRBJ2-3; D may be TRBD1 or TRBD2 (6 bases each). Germline V gene sequence: CDR1 MGHRA, CDR2 YSYEKL. V lost 4 bases, J lost 0 bases, and 17 bases lay in between. This CDR3 is built from 17 residues. CDR3 coding DNA: TGCGCCAGCAGCCCAACGGGGGCCGGGAGAAGCACAGATACGCAGTATTTT. This codes for CASSPTGAGRSTDTQYF.

The table lists this clonotype with a count of one. The V call is TRBV5-1, the J call TRBJ2-3; the D call may be TRBD1 or TRBD2 (6 bases each). With 1 base removed from V and 0 bases from J, the gap between germline ends came to 12 bases. Germline V lookup: CDR1 SGHRS, CDR2 YFSETQ. The CDR3 has 16 residues. Here the CDR3 DNA reads TGCGCCAGCAGCTTGATGAGGGGGACTAGCACAGATACGCAGTATTTT. Amino acid sequence: CASSLMRGTSTDTQYF.

This chain links TRBV6-5 with TRBJ1-1; no firm D call. The V end lost 2 bases, the J end lost 1 base, and 11 bases lay between the germline ends. The CDR3 runs 15 residues. Germline CDR1 reads MNHEY; CDR2 reads SVGAGI. In nucleotides, the CDR3 is TGTGCCAGCAGTTACCTTAGGCCCGGGAACACTGAAGCTTTCTTT. Its protein product is CASSYLRPGNTEAFF.

This clonotype was picked up many times. The V call is TRBV20-1, the J call TRBJ2-5; D unresolved. Germline V gene sequence: CDR1 DFQATT, CDR2 SNEGSKA (reference sequence). Trimming took 2 bases from V and 5 from J, leaving 9 bases between them. The CDR3 spans 12 residues. CDR3 sequence (DNA): TGCAGTGCTAGACTAGTTTCGGAGACCCAGTACTTC. Amino acid sequence: CSARLVSETQYF.

The genes are TRBV7-2 and TRBJ2-1; D possibly corresponds to TRBD2 (6 bases). Per the germline V gene, CDR1 is SGHTA and CDR2 is FQGNSA. Trimming left V 5 bases short and J 7 bases short, with 21 bases between. The CDR3 covers 16 residues. The CDR3 here is CASSPWTSRRVNEQFF. CDR3 nucleotides: TGTGCCAGCAGCCCCTGGACATCCCGGAGGGTGAATGAGCAGTTCTTC. Drawing the rest from reference TRBV7-2 and TRBJ2-1, the complete variable domain is GAGVSQSPSNKVTEKGKDVELRCDPISGHTALYWYRQSLGQGLEFLIYFQGNSAPDKSGLPSDRFSAERTGGSVSTLTIQRTQQEDSAVYLCASSPWTSRRVNEQFFGPGTRLTVL.

This clonotype was counted many times. This chain connects TRBV20-1 to TRBJ2-7; 7 bases line up with TRBD2. Germline V gene lookup returns CDR1 DFQATT and CDR2 SNEGSKA (reference sequence). This CDR3 region has 14 residues. V was pared by 3 bases and J by 0 bases, with 5 bases of the junction left unmatched. The CDR3 sequence is CSASPGGSSYEQYV. CDR3 sequence (DNA): TGCAGTGCTAGTCCCGGGGGGAGCTCCTACGAGCAGTACGTC.

This clonotype was seen a few times. This sequence joins TRBV7-2 and TRBJ1-2, with unresolved D. The ends were cut back, 3 bases at V and 6 bases at J, with 14 bases in the middle. This CDR3 is 14 amino acids long. Germline V gene data show CDR1 as SGHTA and CDR2 as FQGNSA. The CDR3 DNA sequence: TGTGCCAGCAGCTTGGCGGCAGCTTCTCATGGCTACACCTTC. Its translation: CASSLAAASHGYTF.

The chain joins TRBV5-6 to TRBJ1-2; 9 nucleotides agree with TRBD1. The CDR3 is 16 amino acids. Germline-derived CDR1 and CDR2 are SGHDT and YYEEEE. V dropped 0 bases and J dropped 4; count of bases not matched to a gene: 7. The CDR3 DNA sequence: TGTGCCAGCAGCTTGGGGCCGGACAGGGGCGGCTATGGCTACACCTTC. It is translated as CASSLGPDRGGYGYTF.

This clonotype was seen at least ten times. For the CDR3, the DNA is TGTGCCAGCAGCTTAGGGGTTGCTGGGGAGCTGTTTTTT. As protein: CASSLGVAGELFF. The V and J genes are TRBV7-2 and TRBJ2-2, with D unresolved. CDR1 SGHTA and CDR2 FQGNSA come from the germline V gene. CDR3 length: 13 amino acids. V was shortened by 1 base and J by 8 bases, with 8 bases between the two germline ends.